This paragraph reports one T cell receptor beta chain. Its antigen is currently unknown. Per germline, CDR1 SGHRS and CDR2 YFSETQ. This CDR3 region has 16 residues. The V gene end was trimmed by 3 bases and the J gene end by 5 bases; junction bases not matched to a gene: 10. The PCR employed 60 Vbeta primers together with 13 Jbeta primers. Measured with immunoSEQ multiplex PCR; TCRdb has only the in-frame clones, and not every one. The sample comprises over 50,000 clones, 55% to 75% of which are singletons, and approximately 35% rests with the top ten. The sample originates from a study of cytomegalovirus exposure and HLA in healthy donors. Points from the study as a whole: In vitro checks showed that a few CMV-associated chains really do target CMV antigens. Reports described diagnosis of cytomegalovirus status by the classifier as highly specific and sensitive. For most TCR beta V segments, an earlier analysis put the productive rate at about 90% or about 30% of the time.

The receptor's source is a man aged 40-49 years in good health and CMV-seropositive. This sequence joins TRBV5-1 and TRBJ2-2, with 7 positions matching TRBD1. The sequenced material came from PBMCs. The DNA for the CDR3 is TGCGCCAGCAGCTCACTCCTGACAGGGAGTACCGGGGAGCTGTTTTTT. Protein sequence: CASSSLLTGSTGELFF.